Presented here are 31 T cell receptor beta chains from one specimen sequenced in a study of blood T cell repertoires in COVID-19. Repertoires were generated with immunoSEQ multiplex PCR, while TCRdb's copy carries only in-frame clones and drops some. The sample includes approximately 29,000 clones, approximately 75% of them seen just once. Specimen: peripheral blood. These receptors all stem from a boy under 10 years old with active or convalescent COVID-19.

CDR3 nucleotides: TGTGCCAGCACCCAGAGGGAGAGTCAGCCCCAGCATTTT. Its protein product is CASTQRESQPQHF. This rearrangement joins TRBV2 to TRBJ1-5; D is ambiguous. Trimming pared 7 bases from V and 6 bases from J, leaving 13 bases between. CDR1 SNHLY and CDR2 FYNNEI come from the germline V gene. CDR3 length: 13 residues.

The chain links TRBV12-5 to TRBJ2-3; D perhaps matches TRBD2 (6 bases). In germline, CDR1 is LGHNT, CDR2 FRNRAP. Trimming took off 6 bases at V and 2 bases at J, with 18 bases between the two ends. The CDR3 is 16 residues long. The chain's CDR3 is CASGPGASEPTDTQYF. CDR3 DNA sequence: TGTGCTAGTGGACCCGGGGCTAGCGAACCCACAGATACGCAGTATTTT.

This chain uses TRBV28 with TRBJ2-2; the match to TRBD2 covers 10 bases. The length of the CDR3 is 16 residues. V dropped 6 bases and J dropped 0; count of bases not matched to a gene: 4. Per germline, CDR1 MDHEN and CDR2 SYDVKM. The CDR3 coding sequence is TGTGCCAGCAGGACACTAGCGGGGCCGAACACCGGGGAGCTGTTTTTT. Its protein is CASRTLAGPNTGELFF.

The count of this clone is one. The CDR3 sequence: CASSSTRGYTF. Written as DNA, the CDR3 is TGTGCCAGCAGCTCCACCAGGGGCTACACCTTC. This chain uses TRBV3-1 (or the pseudogene TRBV3-2) with TRBJ1-2, with D unresolved. This CDR3 is 11 amino acids long. The germline V gene encodes CDR1 LGHDT and CDR2 YNNKEL (reference sequence). V was trimmed by 5 bases and J by 8 bases, leaving 9 bases between them.

This clone was found a few times. The rearrangement links TRBV13 to TRBJ2-1, with D maybe TRBD2 (5 bases). The V and J ends lost 5 bases and 4 bases respectively, with 6 bases between them. From germline, CDR1 is PRHDT and CDR2 FYEKMQ (reference sequence). The CDR3 sequence is 12 residues long. CDR3 protein: CASSQRYNEQFF. CDR3 DNA: TGTGCCAGCAGCCAGCGGTACAATGAGCAGTTCTTC.

This clone was picked up a small number of times. The chain carries TRBV9 and TRBJ1-3; D unclear. The V end lost 0 bases, the J end lost 4 bases, and 5 bases lay between the germline ends. Per the germline V gene, CDR1 is SGDLS and CDR2 is YYNGEE. The CDR3 spans 13 residues. CDR3 loop: CASSVATGNTIYF. The CDR3 DNA is TGTGCCAGCAGCGTAGCTACGGGAAACACCATATATTTT. Looking up the rest from reference TRBV9 and TRBJ1-3 gives the full variable domain: DSGVTQTPKHLITATGQRVTLRCSPRSGDLSVYWYQQSLDQGLQFLIQYYNGEERAKGNILERFSAQQFPDLHSELNLSSLELGDSALYFCASSVATGNTIYFGEGSWLTVV.

This rearrangement joins TRBV7-8 to TRBJ1-2; the match to TRBD1 covers 8 bases. This CDR3 contains 13 residues. The junction had 6 bases not matched to a gene; V was cut back by 5 bases and J by 7 bases. Germline CDR1 is SGHVS and CDR2 is FQNEAQ. CDR3 region: CASSPRDRSGYTF. The CDR3 DNA reads as TGTGCCAGCAGCCCCCGGGACAGGAGTGGCTACACCTTC.

The chain carries TRBV2 and TRBJ1-4, with D possibly being TRBD1 (6 bases). V gave up 4 bases and J gave up 5 bases, with 14 bases separating them. This CDR3 is 15 amino acids long. Looked up from germline, CDR1 is SNHLY and CDR2 is FYNNEI. Here the CDR3 DNA reads TGTGCCAGCAGTGTAGAAGGACAGAGGAATGAAAAACTGTTTTTT. Translating gives CASSVEGQRNEKLFF. Looking up the rest from reference TRBV2 and TRBJ1-4 gives the full variable domain: EPEVTQTPSHQVTQMGQEVILRCVPISNHLYFYWYRQILGQKVEFLVSFYNNEISEKSEIFDDQFSVERPDGSNFTLKIRSTKLEDSAMYFCASSVEGQRNEKLFFGSGTQLSVL.

A few counts support this clone. The gene calls are TRBV7-6 and TRBJ2-1; 9 positions agree with TRBD2. The CDR3 is made up of 17 amino acids. From germline, CDR1 is SGHVS and CDR2 FNYEAQ. Losses at the gene ends were 4 bases for V and 7 bases for J; bases not matched to a gene: 14. The CDR3 DNA sequence: TGTGCCAGCAGCTACCGGACTAGCGTACATCTGGGTAATGAGCAGTTCTTC. Translation gives CASSYRTSVHLGNEQFF.

The V and J genes are TRBV3-1 (or the pseudogene TRBV3-2) and TRBJ1-2; the D is unclear. V was trimmed by 2 bases and J by 8 bases, leaving 12 bases between them. Looked up from germline, CDR1 is LGHDT and CDR2 is YNNKEL (reference sequence). The CDR3 covers 13 residues. This chain's CDR3 is CASSQRGREGYTF. The CDR3 DNA follows: TGTGCCAGCAGCCAACGGGGAAGAGAGGGCTACACCTTC.

Sample share makes this clone medium-sized. The V gene is TRBV19, the J gene TRBJ2-1, with 7 bases aligning to TRBD2. V shed 3 bases, J shed 7 bases, and the junction held 6 bases outside the gene matches. Germline V CDR1 and CDR2: LNHDA, SQIVND (reference sequence). The CDR3 totals 14 residues. The CDR3 loop reads CASSIVGLRNEQFF. The CDR3 DNA reads as TGTGCCAGTAGTATTGTGGGACTAAGAAATGAGCAGTTCTTC.

V and J are TRBV28 and TRBJ2-7; D unclear. The germline V and J ends were trimmed by 1 base and 2 bases, with 9 bases remaining between them. This CDR3 comprises 14 residues. Germline CDR1 reads MDHEN; CDR2 reads SYDVKM. CDR3 sequence reads: CASSLYHRTYEQYF. CDR3 sequence (DNA): TGTGCCAGCAGTTTATATCACAGAACCTACGAGCAGTACTTC.

The chain has TRBV18 and TRBJ2-7; D remains unclear. The CDR3 totals 14 residues. The V and J ends lost 2 bases and 0 bases respectively, with 8 bases between them. CDR1 and CDR2 from the germline V gene are KGHSH and LQKENI. As DNA, the CDR3 is TGTGCCAGCTCACCAAGTCGGGTCTCCTACGAGCAGTACTTC. It encodes CASSPSRVSYEQYF.

The chain recombines TRBV10-1 with TRBJ2-3; 9 nucleotides align to TRBD2. The CDR3 has 14 amino acids. CDR1 is WNHNN and CDR2 is SYGVQD in the germline V gene (reference sequence). Trimming at V came to 10 bases and at J to 2 bases, leaving 7 bases not matched to a gene. The CDR3 reads CAISRGGTTDTQYF. In nucleotides, the CDR3 is TGCGCCATCTCGCGGGGGGGTACCACAGATACGCAGTATTTT.

The chain uses TRBV19 and TRBJ2-3; 8 bases fit TRBD2. Germline-derived CDR1 and CDR2 are LNHDA and SQIVND (reference sequence). The CDR3 is 13 amino acids. V lost 6 bases and J lost 8; bases outside the gene matches: 7. CDR3 DNA: TGTGCCAGTAGCCCGGGACTAGATACTACGCAGTATTTT. It yields the protein CASSPGLDTTQYF. Full variable domain (remainder filled in from reference TRBV19 and TRBJ2-3): DGGITQSPKYLFRKEGQNVTLSCEQNLNHDAMYWYRQDPGQGLRLIYYSQIVNDFQKGDIAEGYSVSREKKESFPLTVTSAQKNPTAFYLCASSPGLDTTQYFGPGTRLTVL.

V gene TRBV4-1 combines with J gene TRBJ1-5, with D tentatively TRBD1 (5 bases). This CDR3 region has 15 residues. The V gene lost 0 bases and the J gene lost 6 bases, with 12 bases spanning the gap. Germline V gene sequence: CDR1 MGHRA, CDR2 YSYEKL. CDR3 sequence: CASSQEAGVGQPQHF. CDR3 nucleotide sequence: TGCGCCAGCAGCCAAGAGGCGGGGGTGGGTCAGCCCCAGCATTTT.

The chain couples TRBV28 to TRBJ1-3; 7 nucleotides agree with TRBD1. Losses at the gene ends were 7 bases for V and 1 base for J; bases not matched to a gene: 4. Germline values: CDR1 MDHEN, CDR2 SYDVKM. This CDR3 has 14 residues. As DNA, the CDR3 is TGTGCCAGCACCACAGGGGCATCTGGAAACACCATATATTTT. The encoded protein is CASTTGASGNTIYF.

The CDR3, as DNA: TGTGCCAGTACCCCGAACGAGATTAGCGGGAGCTCCTACAATGAGCAGTTCTTC. Protein product: CASTPNEISGSSYNEQFF. This rearrangement joins TRBV19 to TRBJ2-1; 9 bases fit TRBD2. CDR3 length: 18 amino acids. CDR1 is LNHDA, CDR2 SQIVND, per germline (reference sequence). Germline trimming cut 7 bases from V and 0 bases from J; bases unmatched to any gene: 13.

The chain is built from TRBV28 and TRBJ1-2; D perhaps matches TRBD1 (6 bases). The V gene lost 1 base and the J gene lost 2 bases, with 8 bases spanning the gap. Germline lookup yields CDR1 MDHEN and CDR2 SYDVKM. The CDR3 sequence is 14 residues long. CDR3 residues: CASSLFQGNYGYTF. The CDR3 DNA is TGTGCCAGCAGTTTATTTCAGGGGAACTATGGCTACACCTTC.

The rearrangement joins TRBV11-3 to TRBJ2-1; 9 bases match TRBD2. The germline V gene encodes CDR1 SGHNT and CDR2 YENEEA. The junction had 5 bases not matched to a gene; V was cut back by 1 base and J by 7 bases. This CDR3 has 15 amino acids. The CDR3 nucleotides read TGTGCCAGCAGCTTAGGGGCGGGGGGGCCGAATGAGCAGTTCTTC. This translates into CASSLGAGGPNEQFF.

The V gene is TRBV10-1, the J gene TRBJ2-3; 8 bases agree with TRBD2. The germline CDR1 and CDR2 sequences are WNHNN and SYGVQD (reference sequence). J was trimmed by 0 bases and V by 5 bases; bases with no gene match: 10. The CDR3 loop spans 17 amino acids. The chain's CDR3 is CASSPLTSGGSTDTQYF. The CDR3 region has the DNA TGCGCCAGCAGTCCCCTTACTAGCGGAGGAAGCACAGATACGCAGTATTTT.

The V gene is TRBV4-3, the J gene TRBJ2-7; possibly TRBD1 for D (6 bases). V lost 0 bases and J lost 5, with 14 bases in between. This CDR3 is built from 15 residues. Germline CDR1 is LGHNA and CDR2 is YSLEER. The CDR3 coding sequence is TGCGCCAGCAGCCAAGATTACAGGGCTTTCCACGAGCAGTACTTC. It is translated as CASSQDYRAFHEQYF.

This chain uses TRBV5-6 with TRBJ1-2; 7 bases line up with TRBD1. The V gene end was trimmed by 6 bases and the J gene end by 1 base; junction bases not matched to a gene: 6. Germline lookup yields CDR1 SGHDT and CDR2 YYEEEE. The CDR3 spans 14 residues. The CDR3, as DNA: TGTGCCAGCACCACGACAGGGCTTAACTATGGCTACACCTTC. As protein: CASTTTGLNYGYTF.

The genes are TRBV6-6 and TRBJ2-7, with a possible D match to TRBD2 (6 bases). Trimming cost V 8 bases and J 4 bases, with 21 bases left between them. The CDR3 is made up of 15 amino acids. From germline, CDR1 is MNHNY and CDR2 SVGAGI (reference sequence). The CDR3 loop reads CASGNSLAAYYEQYF. The CDR3 DNA sequence: TGTGCCAGCGGAAACTCCTTAGCGGCATATTACGAGCAGTACTTC.

This chain uses TRBV5-5 with TRBJ1-1; D remains unclear. CDR3 size: 13 residues. Per the germline V gene, CDR1 is SGHKS and CDR2 is YYEKEE (reference sequence). V was cut by 4 bases and J by 6 bases, with 13 bases left in between. CDR3 sequence reads: CASSRIGPPEAFF. Written as DNA, the CDR3 is TGTGCCAGCAGCCGAATCGGTCCACCTGAAGCTTTCTTT.

This clone was seen at least ten times. The germline gene is not matched at one end of the junction; a read error may be the cause. The CDR3 sequence: CASSSSGGRGDF. In nucleotides, the CDR3 is TGTGCCAGCAGTTCGTCGGGGGGAAGGGGGGACTTC. This rearrangement joins TRBV6-6 to TRBJ2-4; D is perhaps TRBD2 (7 bases). CDR3 length: 12 amino acids. CDR1 is MNHNY, CDR2 SVGAGI, per germline (reference sequence).

The genes are TRBV11-3 and TRBJ2-1; 12 nucleotides agree with TRBD1. The V segment lost 7 bases and the J segment 7 bases; nucleotides outside the gene matches: 11. CDR3 length: 16 amino acids. Per germline, CDR1 SGHNT and CDR2 YENEEA. The CDR3 sequence is CASTHTGTGGGNEQFF. The CDR3 DNA sequence: TGTGCCAGCACACATACTGGGACAGGGGGCGGGAATGAGCAGTTCTTC.

The V gene is TRBV19, the J gene TRBJ1-4; TRBD1 might be the D (5 bases). CDR1 is LNHDA, CDR2 SQIVND, per germline (reference sequence). There are 15 residues in the CDR3. Deletions cut 10 bases from V and 4 bases from J, with 19 bases between. DNA for the CDR3: TGTGCCACCTCAGACCAGACAGCCGGTAATGAAAAACTGTTTTTT. It is translated as CATSDQTAGNEKLFF.

The chain couples TRBV6-2 or TRBV6-3 to TRBJ2-7, with no clear D. Germline loops: CDR1 MNHEY, CDR2 SVGEGT. V lost 6 bases to trimming and J lost 4 bases, with 7 bases between them. This CDR3 contains 11 residues. The CDR3 loop is CASSRGYEQYF. The CDR3 DNA is TGTGCCAGCAGCCGCGGATACGAGCAGTACTTC.

The chain employs TRBV5-1 and TRBJ2-1; 10 positions agree with TRBD1. V dropped 4 bases and J dropped 6; count of bases not matched to a gene: 4. CDR3 length equals 14 residues. Germline CDR1 is SGHRS and CDR2 is YFSETQ. This CDR3 reads CASSPGTGVNEQFF. The CDR3 DNA reads TGCGCCAGCAGCCCAGGGACAGGGGTCAATGAGCAGTTCTTC.

The rearrangement uses TRBV5-1 and TRBJ2-4, with 10 bases matching TRBD1. Per germline, CDR1 SGHRS and CDR2 YFSETQ. CDR3 size: 19 residues. V dropped 4 bases and J dropped 0; count of bases not matched to a gene: 13. This CDR3 reads CASSPEDRGWRLAKNIQYF. Written as DNA, the CDR3 is TGCGCCAGCAGCCCAGAGGACAGGGGGTGGAGACTAGCCAAAAACATTCAGTACTTC.